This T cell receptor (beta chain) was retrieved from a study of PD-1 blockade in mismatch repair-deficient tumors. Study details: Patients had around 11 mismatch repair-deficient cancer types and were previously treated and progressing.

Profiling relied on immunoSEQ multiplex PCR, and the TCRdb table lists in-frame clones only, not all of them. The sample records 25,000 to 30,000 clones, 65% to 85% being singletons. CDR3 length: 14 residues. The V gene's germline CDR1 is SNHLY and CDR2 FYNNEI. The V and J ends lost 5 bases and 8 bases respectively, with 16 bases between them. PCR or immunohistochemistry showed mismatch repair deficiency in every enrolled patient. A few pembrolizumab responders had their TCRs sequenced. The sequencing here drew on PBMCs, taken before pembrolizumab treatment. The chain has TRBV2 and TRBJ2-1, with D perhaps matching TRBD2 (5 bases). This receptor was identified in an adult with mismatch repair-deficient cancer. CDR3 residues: CASSIKLVPDEQFF. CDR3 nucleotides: TGTGCCAGCAGTATAAAACTAGTCCCCGATGAGCAGTTCTTC. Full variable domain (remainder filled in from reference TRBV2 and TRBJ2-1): EPEVTQTPSHQVTQMGQEVILRCVPISNHLYFYWYRQILGQKVEFLVSFYNNEISEKSEIFDDQFSVERPDGSNFTLKIRSTKLEDSAMYFCASSIKLVPDEQFFGPGTRLTVL.